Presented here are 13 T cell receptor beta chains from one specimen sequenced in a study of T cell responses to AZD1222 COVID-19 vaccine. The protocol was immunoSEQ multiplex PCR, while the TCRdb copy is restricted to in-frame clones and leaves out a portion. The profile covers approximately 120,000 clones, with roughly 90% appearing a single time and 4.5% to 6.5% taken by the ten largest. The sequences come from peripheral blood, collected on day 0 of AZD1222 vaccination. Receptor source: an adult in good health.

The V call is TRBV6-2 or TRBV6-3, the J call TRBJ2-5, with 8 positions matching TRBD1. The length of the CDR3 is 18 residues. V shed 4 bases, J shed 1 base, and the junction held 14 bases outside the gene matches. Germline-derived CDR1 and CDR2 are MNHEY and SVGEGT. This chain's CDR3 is CASSFGTGLKPLQETQYF. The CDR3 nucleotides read TGTGCCAGCAGTTTCGGGACAGGCTTAAAACCCCTCCAAGAGACCCAGTACTTC.

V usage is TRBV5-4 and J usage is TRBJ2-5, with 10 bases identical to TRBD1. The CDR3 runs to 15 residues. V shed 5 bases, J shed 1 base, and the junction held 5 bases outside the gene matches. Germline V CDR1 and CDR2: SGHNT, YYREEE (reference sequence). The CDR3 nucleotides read TGTGCCAGCAGGGACAGGGGGACACCCCAAGAGACCCAGTACTTC. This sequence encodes CASRDRGTPQETQYF.

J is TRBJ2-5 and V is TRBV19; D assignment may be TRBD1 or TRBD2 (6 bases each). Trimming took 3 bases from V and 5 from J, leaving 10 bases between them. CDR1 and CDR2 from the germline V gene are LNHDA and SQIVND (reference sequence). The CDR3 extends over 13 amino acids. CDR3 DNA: TGTGCCAGTAGTATCGGGGGCCCGGAGACCCAGTACTTC. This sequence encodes CASSIGGPETQYF.

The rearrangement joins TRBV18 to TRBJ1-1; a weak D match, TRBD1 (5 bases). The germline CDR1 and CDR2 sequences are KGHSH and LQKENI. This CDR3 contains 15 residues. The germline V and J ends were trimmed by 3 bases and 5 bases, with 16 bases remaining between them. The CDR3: CASSPYSGSGTEAFF. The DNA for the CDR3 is TGTGCCAGCTCACCGTATTCAGGGTCAGGAACTGAAGCTTTCTTT. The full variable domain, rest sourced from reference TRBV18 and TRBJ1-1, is NAGVMQNPRHLVRRRGQEARLRCSPMKGHSHVYWYRQLPEEGLKFMVYLQKENIIDESGMPKERFSAEFPKEGPSILRIQQVVRGDSAAYFCASSPYSGSGTEAFFGQGTRLTVV.

The CDR3 sequence: CASRGTGVQPQHF. The CDR3 coding sequence is TGTGCCAGTAGGGGGACAGGGGTTCAGCCCCAGCATTTT. The chain is built from TRBV19 and TRBJ1-5; TRBD1 matches at 10 bases. Germline CDR1 LNHDA, CDR2 SQIVND (reference sequence). CDR3 length: 13 amino acids. V shed 6 bases, J shed 6 bases, and the junction held 2 bases outside the gene matches.

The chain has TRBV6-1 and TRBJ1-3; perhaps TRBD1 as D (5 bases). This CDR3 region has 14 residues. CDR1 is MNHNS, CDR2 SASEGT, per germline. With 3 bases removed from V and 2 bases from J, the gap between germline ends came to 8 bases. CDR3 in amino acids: CASSDGGTGNTIYF. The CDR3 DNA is TGTGCCAGCAGTGACGGGGGAACTGGAAACACCATATATTTT.

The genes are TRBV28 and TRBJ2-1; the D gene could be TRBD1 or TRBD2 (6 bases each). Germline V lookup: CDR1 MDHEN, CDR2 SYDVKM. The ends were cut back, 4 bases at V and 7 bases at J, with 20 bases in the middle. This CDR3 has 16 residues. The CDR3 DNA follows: TGTGCCAGCAGTTCCCCCGTACGGGGGCGTTTAAATGAGCAGTTCTTC. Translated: CASSSPVRGRLNEQFF.

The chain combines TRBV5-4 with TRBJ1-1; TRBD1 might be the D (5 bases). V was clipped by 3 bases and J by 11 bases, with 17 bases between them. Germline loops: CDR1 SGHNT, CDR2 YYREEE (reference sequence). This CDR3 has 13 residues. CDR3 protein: CASSSTMTEAAFF. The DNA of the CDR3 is TGTGCCAGCAGCTCAACTATGACAGAGGCGGCTTTCTTT.

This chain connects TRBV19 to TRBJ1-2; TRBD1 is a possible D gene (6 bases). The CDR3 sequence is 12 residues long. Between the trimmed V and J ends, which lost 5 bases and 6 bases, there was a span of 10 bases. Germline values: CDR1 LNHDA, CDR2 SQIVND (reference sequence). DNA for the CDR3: TGTGCCAGTAGTCAGAGGGGGGATGGCTACACCTTC. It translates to CASSQRGDGYTF.

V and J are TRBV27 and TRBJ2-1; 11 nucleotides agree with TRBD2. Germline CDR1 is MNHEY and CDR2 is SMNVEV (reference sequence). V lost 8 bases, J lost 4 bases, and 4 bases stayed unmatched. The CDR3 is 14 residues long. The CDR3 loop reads CASRGLAAYNEQFF. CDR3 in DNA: TGTGCCAGCCGGGGACTAGCGGCTTACAATGAGCAGTTCTTC.

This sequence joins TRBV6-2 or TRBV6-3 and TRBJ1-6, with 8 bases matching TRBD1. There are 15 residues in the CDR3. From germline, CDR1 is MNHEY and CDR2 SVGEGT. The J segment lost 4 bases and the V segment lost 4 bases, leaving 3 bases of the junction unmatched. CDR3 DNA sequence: TGTGCCAGCAGTTCCGGGACAGGTTATAATTCACCCCTCCACTTT. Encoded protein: CASSSGTGYNSPLHF.

The DNA for the CDR3 is TGTGCCAGCAGTCTCTGGCACAGTAGCTCTGGAAACACCATATATTTT. This translates into CASSLWHSSSGNTIYF. This chain links TRBV28 with TRBJ1-3; no clear D gene. V was trimmed by 5 bases and J by 0 bases, leaving 14 bases between them. The CDR3 is 16 amino acids. Looked up from germline, CDR1 is MDHEN and CDR2 is SYDVKM.

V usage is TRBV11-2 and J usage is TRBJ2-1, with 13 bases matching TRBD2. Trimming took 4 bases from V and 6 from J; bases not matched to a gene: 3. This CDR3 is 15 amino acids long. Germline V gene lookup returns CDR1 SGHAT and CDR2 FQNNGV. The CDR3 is CASSSTSGGLNEQFF. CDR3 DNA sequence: TGTGCCAGCAGCTCGACTAGCGGGGGGCTCAATGAGCAGTTCTTC.